The T cell receptor beta chain described here comes from a study of blood T cell repertoires in COVID-19. Study-level information: Acute and convalescent COVID-19 specimens originated in the United States, Italy and Spain. T cells, B-cell-depleted T cells, or PBMCs supplied cDNA or gDNA.

In this sample, this clone turned up once. Source study methods: Amplification with reference gene primers provided the estimates of nucleated cell counts. Libraries were prepared by immunoSEQ multiplex PCR; TCRdb keeps only in-frame clonotypes and omits some of them. V, J and clone size were drawn from that table, and D and trimming were deduced from the DNA. The data show about 160,000 clones, with around 83% seen just once and roughly 1% held by the top ten. This clonotype originated in a man between 40 and 49 years old with acute or convalescent COVID-19. Material for sequencing was peripheral blood.

CDR3 coding DNA: TGTGCCAGCAGCTTTTTCGCGGGGGTCCAAGAGACCCAGTACTTC. Translating it yields CASSFFAGVQETQYF. The chain has TRBV7-3 and TRBJ2-5; 7 positions agree with TRBD2. Germline assignment: CDR1 SGHTA and CDR2 FQGTGA. There are 15 residues in the CDR3. The J segment lost 1 base and the V segment lost 3 bases, leaving 5 bases of the junction unmatched.